Below are 31 T cell receptor beta chains sequenced from a single sample in a study of HIV-infected patients and healthy controls. MiXCR was run by TCRdb on the 5' RACE reads, yielding one entry per CDR3 protein. This table holds some 70,000 distinct CDR3 sequences, about 19% found once. Input material: CD4+ T cells from blood. The receptor source for this set is a human donor in good health.

This clonotype was counted at least ten times. The V gene is TRBV10-3, the J gene TRBJ1-6; D unclear. V was shortened by 10 bases and J by 7 bases, with 11 bases between the two germline ends. Germline CDR1 is ENHRY and CDR2 is SYGVKD. The CDR3 contains 12 residues. The chain's CDR3 is CATRQPNSPLHF. The CDR3 region has the DNA TGTGCCACCCGACAACCGAATTCACCCCTCCACTTT.

There are a few counts of this clonotype. This chain links TRBV3-1 with TRBJ2-7, with TRBD2 matching 11 bases. The CDR3 is 15 amino acids. Germline CDR1 and CDR2: LGHDT and YNNKEL (reference sequence). J lost 1 base, V lost 2 bases, and 1 base had no gene match. CDR3 DNA sequence: TGTGCCAGCAGCCAAACTAGCGGGAGATCCTACGAGCAGTACTTC. The encoded protein is CASSQTSGRSYEQYF.

This chain links TRBV7-9 with TRBJ2-7; the D call may be TRBD1 or TRBD2 (5 bases each). Trimming removed 5 bases at V and 2 bases at J, with 13 bases between. The CDR3 spans 14 residues. CDR1 SEHNR and CDR2 FQNEAQ come from the germline V gene (reference sequence). CDR3 in DNA: TGTGCCAGCAGCGTAGATCAGGGACCCTACGAGCAGTACTTC. Its protein product is CASSVDQGPYEQYF.

This clonotype was counted ten times or more. This sequence joins TRBV15 and TRBJ1-1; D is ambiguous. The CDR3 covers 17 residues. Germline V gives CDR1 LNHNV, CDR2 YYDKDF (reference sequence). The V end lost 1 base, the J end lost 0 bases, and 15 bases lay between the germline ends. The CDR3 region is CATSRGGRRIMNTEAFF. CDR3 coding DNA: TGTGCCACCAGCAGAGGGGGAAGAAGGATAATGAACACTGAAGCTTTCTTT.

The chain combines TRBV27 with TRBJ1-5, with D unclear. The CDR3 is 13 residues long. V lost 5 bases to trimming and J lost 9 bases, with 14 bases between them. Germline V CDR1 and CDR2: MNHEY, SMNVEV (reference sequence). Here the CDR3 DNA reads TGTGCCAGCAGTCCCGTATGGAGTGGGCCCCAGCATTTT. Residues: CASSPVWSGPQHF.

This clonotype was picked up a small number of times. The gene calls are TRBV5-1 and TRBJ2-7, with 7 bases that match TRBD1. The CDR3 runs 16 residues. Germline V gives CDR1 SGHRS, CDR2 YFSETQ. Unmatched junction bases numbered 6, after V lost 0 bases and J lost 0 bases. CDR3 DNA sequence: TGCGCCAGCAGCTTGGTTTCCGGGGACAGCTCCTACGAGCAGTACTTC. This translates into CASSLVSGDSSYEQYF.

V usage is TRBV18 and J usage is TRBJ2-7; 12 positions agree with TRBD1. The length of the CDR3 is 17 residues. Looked up from germline, CDR1 is KGHSH and CDR2 is LQKENI. J lost 5 bases, V lost 3 bases, and 11 bases had no gene match. This CDR3 reads CASSPQIPGQGAHEQYF. CDR3 nucleotide sequence: TGTGCCAGCTCACCGCAAATACCGGGACAGGGGGCCCACGAGCAGTACTTC.

The chain is built from TRBV29-1 and TRBJ1-5, with 10 positions matching TRBD1. After removal of 3 bases from V and 7 bases from J, the junction contained 3 bases not matched to a gene. The CDR3 runs 13 residues. Germline values: CDR1 SQVTM, CDR2 ANQGSEA. CDR3 loop: CSVEGTGEQPQHF. The DNA for the CDR3 is TGCAGCGTTGAGGGGACAGGGGAGCAGCCCCAGCATTTT.

This clonotype was observed a handful of times. This chain connects TRBV5-6 to TRBJ1-5; maybe TRBD1 (6 bases). Germline V gene sequence: CDR1 SGHDT, CDR2 YYEEEE. CDR3 length: 16 amino acids. V was trimmed by 4 bases and J by 1 base, leaving 15 bases between them. The CDR3 bases are TGTGCCAGCAGCAGGTGGGGGCCGGGGAGCAATCAGCCCCAGCATTTT. This gives the protein CASSRWGPGSNQPQHF.

In its sample, this clonotype was seen a few times. The chain links TRBV12-3 or TRBV12-4 to TRBJ1-5; 12 bases agree with TRBD1. V shed 7 bases, J shed 1 base, and the junction held 5 bases outside the gene matches. This CDR3 is 16 amino acids long. CDR3 nucleotide sequence: TGTGCCAGCACCTGGGACAGGGGGCCGAGCAATCAGCCCCAGCATTTT. This encodes CASTWDRGPSNQPQHF.

This clonotype was observed at least ten times. The V call is TRBV18, the J call TRBJ2-5, with D uncertain. Germline V gene lookup returns CDR1 KGHSH and CDR2 LQKENI. V dropped 7 bases and J dropped 2 bases, with 11 bases sitting between them. The CDR3 runs 13 residues. Here the CDR3 reads CASLLHRQETQYF. In nucleotides, the CDR3 is TGTGCCAGCTTATTACACCGACAAGAGACCCAGTACTTC.

This clonotype was seen ten or more times. The V call is TRBV6-5, the J call TRBJ2-2; 7 nucleotides align to TRBD1. Germline lookup yields CDR1 MNHEY and CDR2 SVGAGI. Trimming cost V 5 bases and J 3 bases; bases outside gene matches: 9. The CDR3 is made up of 16 amino acids. CDR3 protein: CASSGMTGRDTGELFF. Here the CDR3 DNA reads TGTGCCAGCAGTGGTATGACAGGGCGGGACACCGGGGAGCTGTTTTTT.

This rearrangement joins TRBV7-2 to TRBJ1-5; tentatively, D is TRBD1 (5 bases). Trimming removed 2 bases at V and 7 bases at J, with 18 bases between. The CDR3 has 16 residues. The germline V gene has CDR1 SGHTA and CDR2 FQGNSA. The CDR3 region is CASSLLGQGAIQPQHF. CDR3 in DNA: TGTGCCAGCAGCTTATTGGGTCAGGGAGCCATACAGCCCCAGCATTTT.

The rearrangement links TRBV7-8 to TRBJ2-7; TRBD1 is a possible D gene (6 bases). The V end was cut by 1 base, the J end by 6 bases, with 19 bases between. The CDR3 loop spans 16 amino acids. Looked up from germline, CDR1 is SGHVS and CDR2 is FQNEAQ. CDR3 sequence: CASSLGRGLLGGEQYF. DNA for the CDR3: TGTGCCAGCAGCTTAGGGCGCGGACTCCTAGGGGGCGAGCAGTACTTC.

This clonotype was observed a handful of times. This rearrangement joins TRBV6-5 to TRBJ2-1; 7 bases fit TRBD1. Unmatched junction bases numbered 2, after V lost 2 bases and J lost 7 bases. The CDR3 runs to 13 residues. Per the germline V gene, CDR1 is MNHEY and CDR2 is SVGAGI. CDR3 sequence reads: CASSYDRANEQFF. The CDR3, as DNA: TGTGCCAGCAGTTACGACAGGGCTAATGAGCAGTTCTTC.

The chain uses TRBV20-1 and TRBJ1-1, with 9 bases fitting TRBD1. The junction had 3 bases not matched to a gene; V was cut back by 7 bases and J by 3 bases. Germline CDR1 and CDR2: DFQATT and SNEGSKA (reference sequence). This CDR3 is built from 12 residues. The DNA for the CDR3 is TGCAGTGTCAGACAGGGGGACACTGAAGCTTTCTTT. Residues: CSVRQGDTEAFF.

This clonotype occurred a few times. J is TRBJ2-7 and V is TRBV6-5; TRBD2 aligns across 8 bases. CDR1 MNHEY and CDR2 SVGAGI come from the germline V gene. There are 16 residues in the CDR3. V was clipped by 2 bases and J by 5 bases; unmatched bases: 11. CDR3 region: CASSYPRGGRSNEQYF. The CDR3, as DNA: TGTGCCAGCAGTTACCCCCGTGGCGGGAGGAGTAACGAGCAGTACTTC.

This clonotype appeared a few times. V usage is TRBV5-4 and J usage is TRBJ2-6; D not resolved. Germline V lookup: CDR1 SGHNT, CDR2 YYREEE (reference sequence). V was trimmed by 8 bases and J by 1 base, leaving 16 bases between them. CDR3 size: 16 residues. CDR3 sequence reads: CASTVIAFSGANVLTF. The DNA for the CDR3 is TGTGCCAGTACAGTGATAGCCTTTTCTGGGGCCAACGTCCTGACTTTC.

Many counts were recorded for this clonotype. J is TRBJ2-6 and V is TRBV27, with D tentatively TRBD1 or TRBD2 (5 bases each). Trimming shortened V by 4 bases and J by 2 bases, and 9 bases separated the two germline ends. Germline CDR1 MNHEY, CDR2 SMNVEV (reference sequence). The CDR3 totals 15 residues. CDR3 region: CASSSLGAGANVLTF. DNA for the CDR3: TGTGCCAGCAGTTCTCTGGGGGCTGGGGCCAACGTCCTGACTTTC.

This clonotype came up many times. This sequence joins TRBV3-1 and TRBJ2-2, with D possibly matching TRBD2 (6 bases). Between the trimmed V and J ends, which lost 5 bases and 5 bases, there was a span of 9 bases. The CDR3 is 13 residues long. CDR1 is LGHDT, CDR2 YNNKEL, per germline (reference sequence). DNA of the CDR3: TGTGCCAGCAGCTGGGGACTGACCGGGGAGCTGTTTTTT. As protein: CASSWGLTGELFF.

This sequence joins TRBV3-1 and TRBJ1-1, with D possibly TRBD1 on 6 matching bases. The CDR3 sequence is 15 residues long. V lost 0 bases to trimming and J lost 3 bases, with 11 bases between them. Per germline, CDR1 LGHDT and CDR2 YNNKEL (reference sequence). The CDR3 region is CASSQDRGAHTEAFF. The CDR3 DNA sequence: TGTGCCAGCAGCCAAGATCGGGGGGCTCACACTGAAGCTTTCTTT. Combining the CDR3 with reference TRBV3-1 and TRBJ1-1 gives the whole variable domain DTAVSQTPKYLVTQMGNDKSIKCEQNLGHDTMYWYKQDSKKFLKIMFSYNNKELIINETVPNRFSPKSPDKAHLNLHINSLELGDSAVYFCASSQDRGAHTEAFFGQGTRLTVV.

This clonotype was observed at least ten times. In DNA form, the CDR3 reads TGTGCCAGCAGCTCTTTACAGGGACCCTACAATGAGCAGTTCTTC. This sequence encodes CASSSLQGPYNEQFF. V gene TRBV12-3 or TRBV12-4 combines with J gene TRBJ2-1, with D possibly TRBD1 on 6 matching bases. Trimming left V 6 bases short and J 2 bases short, with 14 bases between. This CDR3 spans 15 amino acids.

Many counts were recorded for this clonotype. This rearrangement joins TRBV4-1 to TRBJ1-1; D gene uncertain. CDR1 and CDR2 (germline): MGHRA, YSYEKL. V gave up 0 bases and J gave up 11 bases, with 7 bases separating them. CDR3 length equals 11 residues. This CDR3 is CASSQDYAAFF. For the CDR3, the DNA is TGCGCCAGCAGCCAAGATTACGCCGCTTTCTTT.

The table lists this clonotype with many counts. This sequence joins TRBV18 and TRBJ2-5; D might be TRBD1 (5 bases). Per the germline V gene, CDR1 is KGHSH and CDR2 is LQKENI. Trimming took 2 bases from V and 2 from J, leaving 12 bases between them. The CDR3 is 15 residues long. The DNA for the CDR3 is TGTGCCAGCTCACCAGGGGCTAATCCACAAGAGACCCAGTACTTC. Translated: CASSPGANPQETQYF.

This clonotype has more than one count but fewer than ten. The chain links TRBV14 to TRBJ1-1; TRBD1 might be the D (5 bases). CDR1 SGHDN and CDR2 FVKESK come from the germline V gene. V lost 7 bases to trimming and J lost 10 bases, with 16 bases between them. The CDR3 is 12 amino acids. The CDR3 sequence: CASKLNGARAFF. In nucleotides, the CDR3 is TGTGCCAGCAAACTTAACGGGGCTAGAGCTTTCTTT.

This clonotype was seen a few times. The chain couples TRBV19 to TRBJ2-3; D is undetermined. The CDR3 totals 15 residues. Per the germline V gene, CDR1 is LNHDA and CDR2 is SQIVND (reference sequence). V lost 6 bases and J 6 bases, leaving 19 bases between the germline ends. CDR3 protein: CASSPRPKRVDTQYF. DNA for the CDR3: TGTGCCAGTAGCCCACGCCCGAAAAGGGTCGATACGCAGTATTTT. The full variable domain, rest sourced from reference TRBV19 and TRBJ2-3, is DGGITQSPKYLFRKEGQNVTLSCEQNLNHDAMYWYRQDPGQGLRLIYYSQIVNDFQKGDIAEGYSVSREKKESFPLTVTSAQKNPTAFYLCASSPRPKRVDTQYFGPGTRLTVL.

The chain uses TRBV7-2 and TRBJ1-5, with 8 positions matching TRBD1. The CDR3 runs to 15 residues. Germline assignment: CDR1 SGHTA and CDR2 FQGNSA. Trimming removed 1 base from V and 6 bases from J; junction bases left unmatched: 5. CDR3 sequence (DNA): TGTGCCAGCAGCTTAGATGCAGGGGGCGGTCAGCCCCAGCATTTT. Translating it yields CASSLDAGGGQPQHF.

This clonotype was observed a few times. The genes are TRBV6-5 and TRBJ1-1; 8 nucleotides agree with TRBD1. CDR1 is MNHEY, CDR2 SVGAGI, per germline. Trimming took 2 bases from V and 2 from J; bases not matched to a gene: 4. The CDR3 is 15 residues long. The CDR3, as DNA: TGTGCCAGCAGTTACCAGGGGGCGGGAAACACTGAAGCTTTCTTT. Translation gives CASSYQGAGNTEAFF.

V is TRBV12-3 or TRBV12-4 and J is TRBJ1-5; possible D gene TRBD1, 5 bases. The length of the CDR3 is 16 residues. V lost 6 bases to trimming and J lost 6 bases, with 21 bases between them. The CDR3 here is CASSLGAGRVSQPQHF. CDR3 DNA: TGTGCCAGCAGCCTTGGGGCAGGGAGGGTTAGTCAGCCCCAGCATTTT.

This clonotype appeared many times. DNA for the CDR3: TGTGCCAGCTCACCAGATAATCTGTCAGCTAACTATGGCTACACCTTC. It codes for CASSPDNLSANYGYTF. The chain carries TRBV18 and TRBJ1-2; no clear D. CDR1 and CDR2 (germline): KGHSH, LQKENI. The ends were cut back, 2 bases at V and 0 bases at J, with 13 bases in the middle. The CDR3 runs 16 residues.

This clonotype was recorded many times. The chain is built from TRBV6-5 and TRBJ1-2; 12 bases map to TRBD1. CDR1 is MNHEY, CDR2 SVGAGI, per germline. The CDR3 is 16 amino acids. The V segment lost 5 bases and the J segment 5 bases; nucleotides outside the gene matches: 9. Here the CDR3 reads CASSPIEGQGAYGYTF. The DNA for the CDR3 is TGTGCCAGCAGTCCCATAGAGGGACAGGGGGCGTATGGCTACACCTTC.